The sequence of this T cell receptor beta chain was determined in a study of shared clonotypes between healthy human individuals. The CDR3 totals 15 residues. Germline V gene lookup returns CDR1 MNHNY and CDR2 SVGAGI (reference sequence). V dropped 6 bases and J dropped 3 bases, with 18 bases sitting between them. The protocol was immunoSEQ multiplex PCR, while the TCRdb copy is restricted to in-frame clones and leaves out a portion. Of approximately 2.1 million clones listed, 90% to 95% are singletons. This receptor was identified in a man aged 18-30 years in good health. Some clones in this sample may be carry-over from other donors' samples. The specimen sequenced was naive CD4+ T cells from PBMCs. Subset described: CD45RA+ positively selected. The rearrangement joins TRBV6-6 to TRBJ2-7; a weak D match, TRBD1 (6 bases). CDR3 DNA: TGTGCCAGCAGATTACACAGGGACCCTCACTACGAGCAGTACTTC. Protein product: CASRLHRDPHYEQYF.